Sequencing of this TCR beta chain was carried out in a study of blood T cell repertoires in COVID-19. The overall study: Specimens from acute and convalescent COVID-19 originated in the United States, Italy and Spain. Sources were T cells, B-cell-depleted T cells, or PBMCs; the material itself was cDNA or gDNA.

Per the original methods: Amplification from reference gene primers served as the basis for estimated nucleated cell counts. Generated by immunoSEQ multiplex PCR, the TCRdb table keeps only in-frame clones and is missing some. From that table come the V and J calls and clone size; the DNA was used to work out D and trimming. The sample lists roughly 290,000 clones, 75% to 90% occurring once. Trimming removed 5 bases from V and 1 base from J, with 6 bases in between. This CDR3 region has 13 residues. In germline, CDR1 is KGHSH, CDR2 LQKENI. The J gene is TRBJ1-5, the V gene TRBV18; TRBD1 is a possible D gene (5 bases). The sequencing input was peripheral blood. The origin of this receptor is a woman aged 25 to 39 who had recovered from COVID-19. CDR3 loop: CASSDRSNQPQHF. In nucleotides, the CDR3 is TGTGCCAGCTCAGACAGAAGCAATCAGCCCCAGCATTTT.